Below are 17 T cell receptor beta chains sequenced from a single sample in a study of breast tumors, draining lymph nodes, adjacent tissues. TCRdb used MiXCR to reprocess the multiplex PCR reads, holding one entry per CDR3 protein. The sample lists 130,000 or so distinct CDR3 sequences, approximately 32% occurring once. Breast cancer patients provided tissue from their axillary draining lymph nodes. Specimen: axillary lymph node tissue. All receptors come from a female donor with breast cancer. Some clones in this sample may be carry-over from other donors' samples.

There are many counts of this clonotype. The chain uses TRBV7-3 and TRBJ1-5; tentatively, D is TRBD1 (5 bases). The length of the CDR3 is 14 residues. The V gene's germline CDR1 is SGHTA and CDR2 FQGTGA. Trimming stripped 5 bases from V and 7 bases from J, with 15 bases between. The CDR3 loop reads CASSQGQGGQPQHF. The CDR3 bases are TGTGCCAGCAGCCAAGGGCAGGGTGGGCAGCCCCAGCATTTT.

In this sample, this clonotype turned up many times. The chain combines TRBV6-6 with TRBJ2-7, with 7 bases fitting TRBD1. CDR3 size: 16 residues. Trimming took 5 bases from V and 0 from J; bases not matched to a gene: 10. The germline V gene encodes CDR1 MNHNY and CDR2 SVGAGI (reference sequence). CDR3 DNA: TGTGCCAGCAGTCACTTGGACAGGAGCCTCTCCTACGAGCAGTACTTC. This gives the protein CASSHLDRSLSYEQYF.

Ten or more counts support this clonotype. The V gene is TRBV3-1, the J gene TRBJ2-1; TRBD2 is a possible D gene (7 bases). Germline V gives CDR1 LGHDT, CDR2 YNNKEL (reference sequence). The CDR3 is 16 residues long. V lost 4 bases, J lost 6 bases, and 19 bases lay in between. The CDR3 loop is CASSRRGGGASNEQFF. DNA for the CDR3: TGTGCCAGCAGCCGAAGAGGAGGGGGGGCATCCAATGAGCAGTTCTTC.

This clonotype has a count of ten or more. The rearrangement links TRBV14 to TRBJ2-1, with a tentative D call TRBD2 (7 bases). The CDR3 contains 16 residues. Trimming took 1 base from V and 2 from J, leaving 12 bases between them. In germline, CDR1 is SGHDN, CDR2 FVKESK. The CDR3 region is CASSQGYGGPYNEQFF. The CDR3 DNA reads as TGTGCCAGCAGCCAAGGCTACGGGGGGCCCTACAATGAGCAGTTCTTC.

This clonotype was seen repeatedly, ten times or more. The chain carries TRBV27 and TRBJ1-2; D is uncertain. The CDR3 is made up of 13 amino acids. Germline V gene sequence: CDR1 MNHEY, CDR2 SMNVEV (reference sequence). Trimming left V 2 bases short and J 8 bases short, with 12 bases between. The CDR3 region has the DNA TGTGCCAGCAGTTTACGCTTTAAGGAAGGCTACACCTTC. This sequence encodes CASSLRFKEGYTF.

V gene TRBV7-9 combines with J gene TRBJ2-6; TRBD2 might be the D (5 bases). V was trimmed by 1 base and J by 0 bases, leaving 7 bases between them. The germline V gene encodes CDR1 SEHNR and CDR2 FQNEAQ (reference sequence). This CDR3 contains 16 residues. The DNA for the CDR3 is TGTGCCAGCAGCTTAGGGGAGACCTCTGGGGCCAACGTCCTGACTTTC. As protein: CASSLGETSGANVLTF.

V and J are TRBV6-6 and TRBJ1-1; 11 bases line up with TRBD1. With 4 bases clipped from V and 5 bases from J, the junction kept 3 bases outside the gene matches. This CDR3 has 14 amino acids. Germline CDR1 reads MNHNY; CDR2 reads SVGAGI (reference sequence). CDR3 bases: TGTGCCAGCAGTTGGGGACAGGGGGGGACTGAAGCTTTCTTT. Encoded protein: CASSWGQGGTEAFF.

This clonotype was recorded a few times. The chain couples TRBV10-2 to TRBJ1-1; D gene uncertain. The germline V and J ends were trimmed by 6 bases and 3 bases, with 8 bases remaining between them. Germline loops: CDR1 WSHSY, CDR2 SAAADI. The CDR3 runs 12 residues. The CDR3 nucleotides read TGCGCCAGCAGGGGCCTGGACACTGAAGCTTTCTTT. Translating it yields CASRGLDTEAFF.

Regarding this clonotype: Since no conserved phenylalanine or tryptophan closes the CDR3, a read error is the likely cause. V and J are TRBV12-3 or TRBV12-4 and TRBJ1-1, with TRBD1 matching 7 bases. V lost 6 bases to trimming and J lost 1 base; unmatched junction nucleotides: 11. This CDR3 spans 16 amino acids. The CDR3 nucleotides are TGTGCCAGCAGCCCAACCTCGGGACAGCCGAACACTGAAGCTTTCTTG. It yields the protein CASSPTSGQPNTEAFL.

This clonotype was counted many times. The rearrangement joins TRBV29-1 to TRBJ2-2; D remains unclear. CDR3 length: 12 amino acids. CDR1 is SQVTM, CDR2 ANQGSEA, per germline. Trimming cost V 8 bases and J 4 bases, with 11 bases left between them. The CDR3 sequence: CSSESVTGELFF. The DNA for the CDR3 is TGCAGCTCCGAGAGCGTCACCGGGGAGCTGTTTTTT.

Concerning this clonotype: This may be a read error, as it is one base from a much larger clone. V gene TRBV12-3 or TRBV12-4 combines with J gene TRBJ2-2; D not resolved. The CDR3 totals 16 residues. The CDR3 protein is CASSLPPATNAGELFF. The CDR3 DNA reads TGTGCCAGCAGTTTACCCCCAGCTACGAACGCCGGGGAGCTGTTTTTT.

In this sample, this clonotype turned up many times. This chain links TRBV11-2 with TRBJ2-5, with 11 bases that match TRBD1. Germline loops: CDR1 SGHAT, CDR2 FQNNGV. V dropped 3 bases and J dropped 5; count of bases not matched to a gene: 8. This CDR3 has 16 amino acids. The CDR3 sequence: CASSLAGTGGPETQYF. Written as DNA, the CDR3 is TGTGCCAGCAGCTTGGCCGGGACAGGGGGACCGGAGACCCAGTACTTC.

This clonotype was seen many times. CDR3 sequence: CAWRATRGRSGNTIYF. CDR3 DNA sequence: TGTGCCTGGAGAGCGACCCGAGGACGCTCTGGAAACACCATATATTTT. The chain joins TRBV30 to TRBJ1-3; D gene uncertain. The germline V gene has CDR1 GTSNPN and CDR2 SVGIG (reference sequence). V lost 3 bases and J lost 0, with 15 bases in between. The CDR3 is made up of 16 amino acids.

This clonotype was recorded many times. V is TRBV10-3 and J is TRBJ1-5; D gene uncertain. This CDR3 has 14 amino acids. Germline V gives CDR1 ENHRY, CDR2 SYGVKD. V was clipped by 10 bases and J by 5 bases, with 18 bases between them. This chain's CDR3 is CANSDGAYYQPQHF. The DNA for the CDR3 is TGTGCCAACTCGGACGGCGCTTATTATCAGCCCCAGCATTTT.

In its sample, this clonotype was seen many times. The chain combines TRBV6-2 or TRBV6-3 with TRBJ2-3; D is perhaps TRBD2 (5 bases). Germline-derived CDR1 and CDR2 are MNHEY and SVGEGT. This CDR3 is 15 amino acids long. Trimming pared 6 bases from V and 7 bases from J, leaving 20 bases between. In DNA, the CDR3 is TGTGCCAGCAGCGCCAGAGTAGGACTTGCGTATACGCAGTATTTT. It yields the protein CASSARVGLAYTQYF.

This clonotype was seen at least ten times. The gene calls are TRBV5-6 and TRBJ1-2, with D possibly matching TRBD1 (5 bases). This CDR3 is built from 15 residues. Per the germline V gene, CDR1 is SGHDT and CDR2 is YYEEEE. Trimming stripped 4 bases from V and 6 bases from J, with 19 bases between. CDR3 loop: CASSPIGAERDGYTF. CDR3 DNA: TGTGCCAGCAGCCCCATCGGGGCCGAGAGGGATGGCTACACCTTC.

This clonotype was recorded many times. J is TRBJ2-2 and V is TRBV12-5, with D possibly TRBD2 on 6 matching bases. From germline, CDR1 is LGHNT and CDR2 FRNRAP. This CDR3 has 15 residues. The V and J ends lost 7 bases and 6 bases respectively, with 18 bases between them. The CDR3 DNA reads as TGTGCTAGTGTTCCGGGACTCCCAGCCCCCGGGGAGCTGTTTTTT. This sequence encodes CASVPGLPAPGELFF.